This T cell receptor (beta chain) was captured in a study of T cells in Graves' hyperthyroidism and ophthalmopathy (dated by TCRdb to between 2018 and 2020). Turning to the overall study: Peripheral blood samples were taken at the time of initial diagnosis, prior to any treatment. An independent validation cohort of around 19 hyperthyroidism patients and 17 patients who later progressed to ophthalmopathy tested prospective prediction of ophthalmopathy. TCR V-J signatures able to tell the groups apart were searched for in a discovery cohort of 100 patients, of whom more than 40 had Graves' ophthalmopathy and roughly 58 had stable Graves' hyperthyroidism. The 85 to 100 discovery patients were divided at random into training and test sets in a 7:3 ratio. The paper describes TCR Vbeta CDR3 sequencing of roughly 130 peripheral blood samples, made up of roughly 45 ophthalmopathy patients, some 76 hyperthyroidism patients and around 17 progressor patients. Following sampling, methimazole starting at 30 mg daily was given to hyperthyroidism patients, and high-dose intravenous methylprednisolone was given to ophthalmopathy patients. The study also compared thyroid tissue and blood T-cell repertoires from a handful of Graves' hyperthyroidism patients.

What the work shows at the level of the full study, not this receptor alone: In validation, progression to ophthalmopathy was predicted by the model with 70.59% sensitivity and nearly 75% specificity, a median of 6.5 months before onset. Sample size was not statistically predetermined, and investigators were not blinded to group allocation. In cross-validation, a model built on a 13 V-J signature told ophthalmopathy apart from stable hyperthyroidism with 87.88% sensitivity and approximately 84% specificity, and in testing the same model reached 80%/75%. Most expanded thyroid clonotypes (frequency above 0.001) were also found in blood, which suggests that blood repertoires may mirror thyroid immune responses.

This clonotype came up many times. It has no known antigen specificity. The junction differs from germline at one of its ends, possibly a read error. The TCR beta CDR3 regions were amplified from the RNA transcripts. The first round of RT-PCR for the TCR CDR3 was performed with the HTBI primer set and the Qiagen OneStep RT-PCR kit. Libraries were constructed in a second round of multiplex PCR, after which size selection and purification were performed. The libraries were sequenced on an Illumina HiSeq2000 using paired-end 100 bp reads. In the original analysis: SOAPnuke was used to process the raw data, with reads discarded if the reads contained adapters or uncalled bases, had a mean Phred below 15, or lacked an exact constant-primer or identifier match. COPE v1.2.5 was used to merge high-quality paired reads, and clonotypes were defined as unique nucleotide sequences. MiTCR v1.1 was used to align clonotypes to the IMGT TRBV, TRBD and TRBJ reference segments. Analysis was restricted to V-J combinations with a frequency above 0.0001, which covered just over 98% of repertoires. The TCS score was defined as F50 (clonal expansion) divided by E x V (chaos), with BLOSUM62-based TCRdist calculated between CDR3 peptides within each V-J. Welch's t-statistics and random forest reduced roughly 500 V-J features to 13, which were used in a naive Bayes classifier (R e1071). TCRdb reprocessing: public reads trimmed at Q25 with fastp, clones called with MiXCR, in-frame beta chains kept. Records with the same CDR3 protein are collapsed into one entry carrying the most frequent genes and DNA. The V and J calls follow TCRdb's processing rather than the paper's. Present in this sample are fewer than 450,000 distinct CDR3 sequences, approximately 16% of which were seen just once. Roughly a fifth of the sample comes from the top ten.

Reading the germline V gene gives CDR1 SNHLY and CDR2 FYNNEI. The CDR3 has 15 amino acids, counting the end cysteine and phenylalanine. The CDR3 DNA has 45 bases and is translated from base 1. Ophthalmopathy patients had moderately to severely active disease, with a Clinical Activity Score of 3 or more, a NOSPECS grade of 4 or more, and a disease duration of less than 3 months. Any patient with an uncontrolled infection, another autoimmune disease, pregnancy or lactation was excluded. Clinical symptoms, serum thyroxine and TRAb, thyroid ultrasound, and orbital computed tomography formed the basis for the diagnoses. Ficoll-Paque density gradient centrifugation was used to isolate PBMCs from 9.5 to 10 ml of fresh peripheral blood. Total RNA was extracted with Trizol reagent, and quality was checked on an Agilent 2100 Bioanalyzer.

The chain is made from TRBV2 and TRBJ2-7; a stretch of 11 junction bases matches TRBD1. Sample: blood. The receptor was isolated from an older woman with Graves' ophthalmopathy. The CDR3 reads CASSQAGTGGYEQYF. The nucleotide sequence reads TGTGCCAGCAGTCAAGCCGGGACAGGGGGGTACGAGCAGTACTTC. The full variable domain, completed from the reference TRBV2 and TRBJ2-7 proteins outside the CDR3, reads EPEVTQTPSHQVTQMGQEVILRCVPISNHLYFYWYRQILGQKVEFLVSFYNNEISEKSEIFDDQFSVERPDGSNFTLKIRSTKLEDSAMYFCASSQAGTGGYEQYFGPGTRLTVT.